These 6 T cell receptor beta chains came from one sample sequenced in a study of CD8 T cells in Susac syndrome (dated by TCRdb to about 2019). The protocol used for the library was the immunoSEQ multiplex PCR assay. RNA was extracted using the RNeasy kit, and about 0.5 to 1 microgram was reverse transcribed with random hexamers. TCRdb reanalyzed the raw reads on its own, using fastp at Q25 for trimming and MiXCR for clone calling, and kept in-frame beta chains. Entries are consolidated by CDR3 protein sequence, retaining the most common genes and DNA. Here the sample has 150,000 to 200,000 distinct CDR3 sequences; approximately 95% occur a single time. Together, the top ten hold 0.09% to 0.1% of the sample. Material for sequencing was CD4+ T cells from PBMCs. Receptor source: a human donor with Susac syndrome.

This sequence joins TRBV6-5 and TRBJ1-1, with D maybe TRBD1 (6 bases). CDR3 size: 17 residues. Trimming pared 0 bases from V and 5 bases from J, leaving 19 bases between. Looked up from germline, CDR1 is MNHEY and CDR2 is SVGAGI. The CDR3 DNA sequence: TGTGCCAGCAGTTACTCGGCTCAAGGGGGGGGATCGACTGAAGCTTTCTTT. Its translation is CASSYSAQGGGSTEAFF.

V usage is TRBV18 and J usage is TRBJ2-5, with D perhaps TRBD2 (5 bases). The CDR3 loop spans 11 amino acids. V shed 6 bases and J shed 5 bases, with 7 bases lying between them. Germline CDR1 reads KGHSH; CDR2 reads LQKENI. The CDR3 DNA is TGTGCCAGCTCGAGGGAGGAGACCCAGTACTTC. This encodes CASSREETQYF.

The CDR3 sequence: CAWRQAGSPLHF. CDR3 nucleotides: TGTGCCTGGCGACAGGCGGGTTCACCCCTCCACTTT. V is TRBV30 and J is TRBJ1-6, with D possibly matching TRBD1 (6 bases). Between the trimmed V and J ends, which lost 5 bases and 9 bases, there was a span of 11 bases. The CDR3 is made up of 12 amino acids. Germline CDR1 is GTSNPN and CDR2 is SVGIG (reference sequence).

The rearrangement joins TRBV6-5 to TRBJ2-1; D is possibly TRBD1 (6 bases). The V end lost 10 bases, the J end lost 10 bases, and 17 bases lay between the germline ends. CDR3 length: 12 residues. Germline assignment: CDR1 MNHEY and CDR2 SVGAGI. CDR3 residues: CATKVGGWEQFF. The CDR3 nucleotides read TGTGCCACAAAGGTAGGGGGTTGGGAGCAGTTCTTC.

This clonotype appeared once. The chain is built from TRBV2 and TRBJ1-5; tentative D call: TRBD1 (5 bases). The germline CDR1 and CDR2 sequences are SNHLY and FYNNEI. V was shortened by 4 bases and J by 5 bases, with 9 bases between the two germline ends. The CDR3 length is 13 residues. CDR3 sequence: CASSARGDQPQHF. The CDR3 region has the DNA TGTGCCAGCAGTGCACGGGGGGATCAGCCCCAGCATTTT.

This chain uses TRBV2 with TRBJ2-5; D not certain. The CDR3 spans 16 residues. The V end lost 0 bases, the J end lost 6 bases, and 17 bases lay between the germline ends. Germline V gene data show CDR1 as SNHLY and CDR2 as FYNNEI. CDR3 amino acids: CASSEALSSLGKTQYF. In DNA, the CDR3 is TGTGCCAGCAGTGAAGCGCTTTCCAGTTTGGGGAAGACCCAGTACTTC.